This T cell receptor (beta chain) was recorded in a study of blood T cells in healthy people across ages. For the study at large: There was about one barcoded beta molecule captured by template switching per two T cells.

Whole-study findings and limits: Unsorted PBMCs ruled out conclusive naive versus antigen-experienced comparison.

Concerning this clonotype: Antigen specificity is unknown.

The CDR3 length is 12 residues. CDR1 is DFQATT, CDR2 SNEGSKA, per germline (reference sequence). A second roughly 6 to 11 cycle PCR used barcoded and J-beta primers. MiXCR, applied by TCRdb to the 5' RACE reads, yields one record per CDR3 protein. Among approximately 850,000 distinct CDR3 sequences listed, 58% were seen once. This sequence was found in a young man in good health. Sample: blood. This chain connects TRBV20-1 to TRBJ2-7; 7 positions match TRBD2. CDR3 in DNA: TGCAGCGCGGGAGCTTTTGGCTACGAGCAGTACTTC. It translates to CSAGAFGYEQYF.